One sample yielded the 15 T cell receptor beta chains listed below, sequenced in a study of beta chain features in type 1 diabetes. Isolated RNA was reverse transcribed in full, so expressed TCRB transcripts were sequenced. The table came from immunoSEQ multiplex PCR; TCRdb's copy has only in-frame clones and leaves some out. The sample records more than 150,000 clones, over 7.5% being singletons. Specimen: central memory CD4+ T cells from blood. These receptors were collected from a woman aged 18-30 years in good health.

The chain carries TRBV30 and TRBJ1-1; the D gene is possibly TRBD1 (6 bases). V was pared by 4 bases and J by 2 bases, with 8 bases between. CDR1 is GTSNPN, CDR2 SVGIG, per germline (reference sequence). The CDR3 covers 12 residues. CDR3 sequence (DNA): TGTGCCTGGACGGACAGCAACACTGAAGCTTTCTTT. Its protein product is CAWTDSNTEAFF.

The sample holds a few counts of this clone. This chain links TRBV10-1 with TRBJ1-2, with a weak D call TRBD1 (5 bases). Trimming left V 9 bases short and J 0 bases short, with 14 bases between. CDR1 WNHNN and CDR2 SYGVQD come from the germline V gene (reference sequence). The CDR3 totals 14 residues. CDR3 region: CARTSGGSNYGYTF. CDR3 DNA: TGCGCCAGAACATCGGGGGGGTCTAACTATGGCTACACCTTC.

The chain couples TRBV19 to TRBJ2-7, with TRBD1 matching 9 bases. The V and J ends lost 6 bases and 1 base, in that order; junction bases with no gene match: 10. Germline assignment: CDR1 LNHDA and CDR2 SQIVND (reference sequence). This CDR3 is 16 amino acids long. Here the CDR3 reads CASSRATGGESYEQYF. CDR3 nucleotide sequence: TGTGCCAGTAGCCGAGCCACAGGGGGCGAATCCTACGAGCAGTACTTC.

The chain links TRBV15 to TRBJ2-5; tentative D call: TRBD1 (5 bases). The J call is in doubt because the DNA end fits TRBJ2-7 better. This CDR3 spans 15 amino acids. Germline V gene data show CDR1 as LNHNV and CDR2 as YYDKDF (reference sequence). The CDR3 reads CATSEAGKDSNEQYF. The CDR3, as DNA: TGTGCCACCTCAGAGGCAGGGAAGGATAGTAACGAGCAGTACTTC.

This CDR3 reads CASSPTGTSGSEQYF. Here the CDR3 DNA reads TGCGCCAGCAGCCCAACCGGGACTAGCGGGAGCGAGCAGTACTTC. V is TRBV5-1 and J is TRBJ2-7, with TRBD2 matching over 14 bases. The CDR3 covers 15 residues. V shed 4 bases and J 6 bases; nucleotides not matched to a gene: 6. Germline CDR1 is SGHRS and CDR2 is YFSETQ.

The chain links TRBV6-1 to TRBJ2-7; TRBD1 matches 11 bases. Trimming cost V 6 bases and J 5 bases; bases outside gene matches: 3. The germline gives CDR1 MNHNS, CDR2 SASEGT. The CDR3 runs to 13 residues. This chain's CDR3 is CASRRDRGDEQYF. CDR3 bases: TGTGCCAGCAGACGGGACAGGGGGGACGAGCAGTACTTC.

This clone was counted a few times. CDR3 loop: CASSPQQIGYEQYF. Written as DNA, the CDR3 is TGTGCCAGCAGTCCTCAACAGATCGGCTACGAGCAGTACTTC. This chain uses TRBV7-8 with TRBJ2-7; no clear D gene. The V end lost 6 bases, the J end lost 3 bases, and 15 bases lay between the germline ends. Germline V gene lookup returns CDR1 SGHVS and CDR2 FQNEAQ. The CDR3 is 14 residues long.

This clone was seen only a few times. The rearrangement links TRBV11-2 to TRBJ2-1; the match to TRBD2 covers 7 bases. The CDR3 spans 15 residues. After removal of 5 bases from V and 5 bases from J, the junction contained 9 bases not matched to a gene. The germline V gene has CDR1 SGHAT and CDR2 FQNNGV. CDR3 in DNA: TGTGCCAGCAGCCGCGGGCCTCGGGGGGACAATGAGCAGTTCTTC. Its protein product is CASSRGPRGDNEQFF.

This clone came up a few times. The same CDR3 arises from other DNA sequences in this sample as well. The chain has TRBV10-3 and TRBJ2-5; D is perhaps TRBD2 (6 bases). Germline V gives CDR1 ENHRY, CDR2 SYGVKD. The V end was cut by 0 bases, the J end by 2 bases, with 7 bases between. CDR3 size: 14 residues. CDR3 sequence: CAISESGGQETQYF. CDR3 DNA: TGTGCCATCAGTGAGTCGGGGGGACAAGAGACCCAGTACTTC.

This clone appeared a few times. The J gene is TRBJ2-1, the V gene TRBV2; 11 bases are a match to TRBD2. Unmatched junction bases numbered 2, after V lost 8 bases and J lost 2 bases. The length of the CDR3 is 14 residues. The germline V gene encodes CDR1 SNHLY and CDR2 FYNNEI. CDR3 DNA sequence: TGTGCCAGCGGGGGACTAGCGGCCTACAATGAGCAGTTCTTC. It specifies CASGGLAAYNEQFF.

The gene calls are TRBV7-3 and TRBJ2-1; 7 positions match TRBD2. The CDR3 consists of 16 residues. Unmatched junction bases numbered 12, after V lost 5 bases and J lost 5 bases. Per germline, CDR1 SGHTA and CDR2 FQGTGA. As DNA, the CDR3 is TGTGCCAGCAGCCAGCCCCTCGCCGGGACTAACAATGAGCAGTTCTTC. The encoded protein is CASSQPLAGTNNEQFF.

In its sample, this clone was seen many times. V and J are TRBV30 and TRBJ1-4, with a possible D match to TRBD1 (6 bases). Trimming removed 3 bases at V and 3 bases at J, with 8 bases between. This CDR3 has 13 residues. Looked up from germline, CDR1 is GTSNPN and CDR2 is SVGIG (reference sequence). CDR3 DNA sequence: TGTGCCTGGAGGAGGGGGTCTAATGAAAAACTGTTTTTT. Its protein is CAWRRGSNEKLFF.

This CDR3 is CAIRARDSSTDTQYF. The CDR3 coding sequence is TGTGCCATCAGAGCCCGGGACAGCAGCACAGATACGCAGTATTTT. V is TRBV10-3 and J is TRBJ2-3; 7 bases line up with TRBD1. CDR3 length equals 15 residues. Trimming took 6 bases from V and 0 from J; bases not matched to a gene: 6. Germline-derived CDR1 and CDR2 are ENHRY and SYGVKD.

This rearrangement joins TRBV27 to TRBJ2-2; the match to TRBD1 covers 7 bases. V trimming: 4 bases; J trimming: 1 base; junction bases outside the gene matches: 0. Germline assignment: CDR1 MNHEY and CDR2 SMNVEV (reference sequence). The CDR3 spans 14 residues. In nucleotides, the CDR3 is TGTGCCAGCAGTTGGACAGGGAACACCGGGGAGCTGTTTTTT. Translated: CASSWTGNTGELFF.

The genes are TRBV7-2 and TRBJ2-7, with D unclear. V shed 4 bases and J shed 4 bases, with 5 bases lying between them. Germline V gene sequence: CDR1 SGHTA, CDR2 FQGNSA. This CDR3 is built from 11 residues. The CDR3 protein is CASSSQYEQYF. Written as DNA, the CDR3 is TGTGCCAGCAGCTCACAGTACGAGCAGTACTTC.